Below are 19 T cell receptor beta chains sequenced from a single sample in a study of breast tumors, draining lymph nodes, adjacent tissues. TCRdb re-called the multiplex PCR reads through MiXCR, storing one row per CDR3 protein. The profile shows some 130,000 distinct CDR3 sequences, 15% to 20% of them singletons. Breast cancer patients provided tissue from their axillary draining lymph nodes. The sequenced sample consisted of axillary lymph node tissue. Receptors were obtained from a female donor with breast cancer. Some clones in this sample may be carry-over from other donors' samples.

In this sample, this clonotype turned up many times. The V and J genes are TRBV20-1 and TRBJ2-7; TRBD2 matches at 14 bases. This CDR3 is 14 amino acids long. CDR1 and CDR2 from the germline V gene are DFQATT and SNEGSKA (reference sequence). V shed 6 bases, J shed 2 bases, and the junction held 3 bases outside the gene matches. CDR3 in amino acids: CSAPTSGRAYEQYF. The CDR3 region has the DNA TGCAGTGCACCGACTAGCGGGAGGGCCTACGAGCAGTACTTC.

Details on this clonotype: A much more abundant neighbour one base away suggests this may be a read error. This chain connects TRBV10-3 to TRBJ1-5, with D possibly TRBD1 on 5 matching bases. In germline, CDR1 is ENHRY, CDR2 SYGVKD. The CDR3 runs 14 residues. Between the trimmed V and J ends, which lost 0 bases and 9 bases, there was a span of 12 bases. CDR3 residues: CAISESGASRPQHF. The CDR3 DNA is TGTGCCATCAGTGAGTCAGGGGCAAGTCGGCCCCAGCATTTT.

This clonotype was detected many times. The chain has TRBV7-3 and TRBJ2-6; D is unresolved. This CDR3 has 15 residues. V was cut by 4 bases and J by 0 bases, with 7 bases left in between. Germline-derived CDR1 and CDR2 are SGHTA and FQGTGA. In nucleotides, the CDR3 is TGTGCCAGCAGCTCTCAGTTCTCTGGGGCCAACGTCCTGACTTTC. Translating gives CASSSQFSGANVLTF.

There are many counts of this clonotype. The chain joins TRBV5-1 to TRBJ1-4; 10 bases map to TRBD1. V gave up 4 bases and J gave up 6 bases; unmatched junction bases: 6. Germline V gene sequence: CDR1 SGHRS, CDR2 YFSETQ. This CDR3 has 15 amino acids. The CDR3 DNA is TGCGCCAGCAGCCCGACAGGGGGCGGCGATGAAAAACTGTTTTTT. Protein: CASSPTGGGDEKLFF.

This clonotype has ten or more counts. This rearrangement joins TRBV18 to TRBJ2-3, with D possibly being TRBD1 (5 bases). There are 13 residues in the CDR3. Trimming shortened V by 1 base and J by 3 bases, and 5 bases separated the two germline ends. Germline assignment: CDR1 KGHSH and CDR2 LQKENI. The CDR3 reads CASSPQGTDTQYF. For the CDR3, the DNA is TGTGCCAGCTCACCACAGGGGACAGATACGCAGTATTTT.

This clonotype was counted many times. This rearrangement joins TRBV9 to TRBJ2-1, with 9 bases lining up with TRBD1. CDR1 and CDR2 (germline): SGDLS, YYNGEE. Trimming removed 4 bases from V and 13 bases from J; junction bases left unmatched: 6. This CDR3 spans 12 amino acids. The CDR3 DNA follows: TGTGCCAGCAGCTCCCCTACAGGGGGCCAGTTCTTC. Translated: CASSSPTGGQFF.

This clonotype was counted at least ten times. This sequence joins TRBV20-1 and TRBJ2-7; possibly TRBD2 for D (6 bases). The germline CDR1 and CDR2 sequences are DFQATT and SNEGSKA (reference sequence). V lost 5 bases and J lost 5, with 16 bases in between. The CDR3 loop spans 13 amino acids. This CDR3 reads CSALVPPGDEQYF. The CDR3 DNA reads as TGCAGTGCTCTCGTACCACCGGGGGACGAGCAGTACTTC.

In this sample, this clonotype turned up many times. The chain links TRBV20-1 to TRBJ2-1; 8 bases are a match to TRBD2. V lost 5 bases to trimming and J lost 8 bases; unmatched junction nucleotides: 5. Germline CDR1 reads DFQATT; CDR2 reads SNEGSKA (reference sequence). The CDR3 length is 12 residues. CDR3 protein: CSALAGPYEQFF. CDR3 nucleotides: TGCAGTGCTTTAGCGGGGCCCTATGAGCAGTTCTTC.

This clonotype came up many times. The chain links TRBV14 to TRBJ2-3, with D perhaps TRBD2 (6 bases). The germline V and J ends were trimmed by 3 bases and 6 bases, with 16 bases remaining between them. Germline V gene data show CDR1 as SGHDN and CDR2 as FVKESK. The CDR3 is 15 amino acids. This CDR3 reads CASSQLQLAGDTQYF. The CDR3 DNA is TGTGCCAGCAGCCAGCTGCAACTAGCTGGTGATACGCAGTATTTT.

This clonotype was counted many times. This rearrangement joins TRBV13 to TRBJ2-2; D may be TRBD2 (6 bases). CDR3 length: 16 amino acids. V was clipped by 6 bases and J by 2 bases, with 16 bases between them. Per the germline V gene, CDR1 is PRHDT and CDR2 is FYEKMQ (reference sequence). The CDR3 DNA reads TGTGCCAGCAGTCGAAGACTGGGGGGAAACACCGGGGAGCTGTTTTTT. Translation gives CASSRRLGGNTGELFF. Using reference TRBV13 and TRBJ2-2 for the parts outside the CDR3, the full variable domain is AAGVIQSPRHLIKEKRETATLKCYPIPRHDTVYWYQQGPGQDPQFLISFYEKMQSDKGSIPDRFSAQQFSDYHSELNMSSLELGDSALYFCASSRRLGGNTGELFFGEGSRLTVL.

In its sample, this clonotype was seen many times. The chain links TRBV2 to TRBJ2-2; D call uncertain. V was cut by 6 bases and J by 4 bases, with 15 bases left in between. Germline V gives CDR1 SNHLY, CDR2 FYNNEI. The CDR3 spans 15 residues. The CDR3 DNA follows: TGTGCCAGCAGATCCGGTAGCACCCGCACCGGGGAGCTGTTTTTT. The encoded protein is CASRSGSTRTGELFF.

This clonotype was counted ten times or more. The V call is TRBV6-6, the J call TRBJ1-4; D call uncertain. This CDR3 has 14 amino acids. Trimming shortened V by 7 bases and J by 0 bases, and 9 bases separated the two germline ends. The germline CDR1 and CDR2 sequences are MNHNY and SVGAGI (reference sequence). In DNA, the CDR3 is TGTGCCAGCACCCCTACCGCAACTAATGAAAAACTGTTTTTT. Protein sequence: CASTPTATNEKLFF.

This clonotype was found many times. The chain is built from TRBV27 and TRBJ2-7, with D perhaps given as TRBD1 or TRBD2 (8 bases each). V was pared by 4 bases and J by 4 bases, with 17 bases between. The germline V gene has CDR1 MNHEY and CDR2 SMNVEV (reference sequence). The CDR3 is 15 residues long. The CDR3 loop reads CASSSQGAGGYEQYF. In DNA, the CDR3 is TGTGCCAGCAGTTCCCAGGGGGCGGGAGGTTACGAGCAGTACTTC.

Only a few counts were recorded for this clonotype. The V and J genes are TRBV5-1 and TRBJ1-3, with 8 bases that match TRBD1. V trimming: 0 bases; J trimming: 11 bases; junction bases outside the gene matches: 10. The CDR3 is 15 amino acids. CDR1 is SGHRS and CDR2 is YFSETQ in the germline V gene. The CDR3 here is CASSLAGQGQGPIYF. The CDR3 DNA follows: TGCGCCAGCAGCTTGGCCGGACAGGGCCAGGGGCCCATATATTTT.

This clonotype was seen more than once but under ten times. A much larger clone lies one base from this, so it may be a read error. J is TRBJ2-2 and V is TRBV24-1, with TRBD1 identical over 7 bases. This CDR3 has 16 amino acids. Per germline, CDR1 KGHDR and CDR2 SFDVKD. CDR3 DNA: TGTGCCACCAGTGACCCCGGGACAGCAGCTACCGGGGAGCTGGTTTTT. Protein: CATSDPGTAATGELVF.

This clonotype was seen many times. J is TRBJ2-7 and V is TRBV5-1, with a possible D match to TRBD1 (6 bases). Germline CDR1 reads SGHRS; CDR2 reads YFSETQ. V lost 0 bases to trimming and J lost 3 bases, with 13 bases between them. The CDR3 spans 15 residues. This CDR3 is CASSLGQGPNYEQYF. CDR3 nucleotide sequence: TGCGCCAGCAGCTTGGGTCAGGGGCCGAACTACGAGCAGTACTTC.

This clonotype was seen at least ten times. The chain is built from TRBV7-2 and TRBJ1-4, with TRBD1 as a possible D gene (6 bases). This CDR3 is 16 amino acids long. Germline V gene data show CDR1 as SGHTA and CDR2 as FQGNSA. Trimming left V 3 bases short and J 8 bases short, with 19 bases between. The CDR3 protein is CASSFDVTGKGEKLFF. The CDR3 DNA reads as TGTGCCAGCAGCTTTGATGTTACAGGGAAAGGAGAAAAACTGTTTTTT.

This clonotype was seen ten or more times. V usage is TRBV6-1 and J usage is TRBJ1-2, with D maybe TRBD1 (6 bases). The CDR3 is 14 amino acids. V was clipped by 3 bases and J by 4 bases, with 12 bases between them. In germline, CDR1 is MNHNS, CDR2 SASEGT. The chain's CDR3 is CASSDGGRGYGYTF. The CDR3 nucleotides read TGTGCCAGCAGTGATGGGGGGCGCGGCTATGGCTACACCTTC.

In its sample, this clonotype was seen many times. The chain links TRBV2 to TRBJ2-7; D is unclear. CDR1 and CDR2 from the germline V gene are SNHLY and FYNNEI. Trimming removed 4 bases from V and 4 bases from J, with 11 bases in between. There are 13 residues in the CDR3. CDR3 nucleotide sequence: TGTGCCAGCAGTGCCGGCCTGACTTACGAGCAGTACTTC. This translates into CASSAGLTYEQYF.